This entry is about one T cell receptor (beta chain). There is no known antigen for this receptor. Per-base qualities were not stored, and no clone one base away is much larger. This sample stems from a study of shared clonotypes between healthy human individuals (dated by TCRdb to 2018 to 2020). Context from the whole study: Three men and two women, aged 18 to 49 years, made up the cohort. For each donor, three plates each were used for CD4 naive and CD4 memory, two plates were used for CD8 naive, and one plate was used for CD8 memory. To estimate repertoire size and how much clonotype sharing occurs between individuals, the study deeply sequenced the blood TCR repertoires of 5 or 6 healthy adults. Different laboratories and diverse techniques were used to prepare libraries and sequence TCR repertoires, to increase sequencing depth and limit assay-specific biases. Per donor, leukapheresis produced somewhere between about 0.9 and 9.5 billion PBMCs.

What the authors observed across the whole study: The genetic and exposure-history diversity represented was limited by the small number of donors. Clonotypes shared by all four sorted-subset donors showed higher generation probabilities than non-shared clonotypes. Sampling was restricted to blood, and TCR repertoires in tissue are likely to differ from TCR repertoires in blood. Naive subsets generally had larger estimated clonotype richness than memory subsets did. When several donors were compared, the shared fraction of clonotypes was 5% to 6.5% for naive CD4, around 3.5% for naive CD8, more than 2% for memory CD4, and 0.3% to 0.5% for memory CD8. Even with the large sequencing depth, rarefaction of the sorted-subset datasets indicated that sequencing was incomplete. Pairwise subsampling indicated that sequencing depth was expected to affect the degree of clonotype sharing among donors.

Using the deep immunoSEQ assay, TCR CDR3 regions were amplified from genomic DNA by multiplex PCR. For each cell subset, the extracted genomic DNA was distributed evenly across all wells of several immunoSEQ 96-well plates, and each plate served as one replicate. Each replicate PCR for sorted subsets received about 200 ng genomic DNA, equal to roughly 30,000 T cell genomes. Purified libraries were measured with a Qubit 3.0 fluorometer, size-checked on a Bioanalyzer 2100, and measured again with the KAPA Library Quantification kit. A separate single-read 150-cycle Illumina NextSeq 550 flow cell was used to sequence each immunoSEQ 96-well plate. In the source study's methods: Because only junctional sequences without quality scores were contained in the immunoSEQ output, filtering matching that applied to full-length reads could not be performed. Sequences were annotated with PyIR, a Python wrapper for IgBLAST v1.9, and V/J genes and CDR3 were assigned using IMGT germline references. Reads were filtered out if the reads had weak V/J assignments (E-value above 1e-6), no CDR3, stop codons, out-of-frame junctions, or ambiguous translated residues. V3J clonotypes were defined by identical inferred V gene, J gene, and CDR3 amino acid sequence. Percentage overlap between repertoires was calculated by dividing the number of shared unique clonotypes by the size of the smaller repertoire. Three approaches were used to assess repertoire richness: RTK rarefaction, the Chao1 estimator, and Recon v2.1 estimates of unobserved clonotypes. Generation probabilities were computed with OLGA for all TCRbeta clonotypes obtained by the gDNA method from several donors. TCRdb stores this immuneACCESS table with in-frame sequences only. Part of the clones is absent; in the studies checked, under half of the shortfall reflects unresolved V genes, and no reason is known for the rest. The V and J calls and clone size are taken from that table; D and trimming were inferred from the DNA. The sample profile shows about 2.1 million clones; roughly 93% of them were found once. Around 1.7% of the sample belongs to the ten largest clones.

For the CD8 naive samples, CD45RO-negative cells were positively selected for CCR7, yielding a CD45RA+CCR7+ population from which TemRA cells were excluded. The donors were healthy, HIV-negative adults with no recently reported acute infections or vaccinations. Every donor was a Caucasian adult living in Nashville, Tennessee, USA. Blood was collected by leukapheresis, and PBMCs were isolated by Ficoll-Histopaque density gradient centrifugation and then cryopreserved in liquid nitrogen vapor phase. Purity and quantity of every magnetically sorted T cell population were checked by analytical flow cytometry. From each sorted fraction, genomic DNA was isolated and quantified by UV absorbance on a Nanodrop 2000c. From a lookup of the germline V gene (reference sequence), CDR1 and CDR2 are PRHDT and FYEKMQ. Measured from the cysteine to the phenylalanine, the CDR3 is 15 residues long. Only the CDR3 region is kept as DNA, spanning 45 bases read in frame from base 1. At the junction V is shortened by 5 bases and J by 6 bases, with 16 bases in between.

The sample taken for sequencing was naive CD8+ T cells from PBMCs. The cell subset or site label of this sample denotes: CD45RA+CCR7+. The rearrangement combines TRBV13 with TRBJ2-2; the D element might be TRBD1 or TRBD2, as each aligns at 5 bases. The source of this sequence is a man between 18 and 29 years old in good health. Some clones in this sample may be carry-over from other donors' samples. CDR3 protein: CASSAGTREAGELFF. The sequence in DNA is TGTGCCAGCAGCGCCGGGACCCGCGAGGCCGGGGAGCTGTTTTTT.